The sequence of this TCR beta chain was determined in a study of molecular identifiers for immune sequencing clone quantification. Sorted naive CD8 T cells were those defined as CD8+CD4-CCR7+CD45RA+. CDR1 is MNHEY and CDR2 is SVGEGT in the germline V gene. Trimming cost V 1 base and J 10 bases, with 7 bases left between them. CDR3 length equals 11 residues. MiXCR was run by TCRdb on the PCR reads, yielding one entry per CDR3 protein. The sample has about 320,000 distinct CDR3 sequences, 20% to 25% seen once. Comments on this clonotype: It may be a read error: a sequence one base away is much more abundant.

Sequenced sample: naive CD8+ T cells from blood, with Jurkat cell RNA spiked in. Documented subset: FACS-sorted CD8+CD4-CCR7+CD45RA+ naive T cells. The receptor comes from a human donor in good health. Some libraries in this study had Jurkat cell RNA spiked in. The chain carries TRBV6-2 or TRBV6-3 and TRBJ1-1; no clear D. CDR3 residues: CASSYYVGAFF. CDR3 DNA sequence: TGTGCCAGCAGTTACTATGTGGGAGCTTTCTTT.